One sample yielded the 15 T cell receptor beta chains listed below, sequenced in a study of shared clonotypes between healthy human individuals. The assay was immunoSEQ multiplex PCR, and TCRdb's table has in-frame clones only and misses some. The repertoire holds about 1 million clones, with about 70% as singletons. The sample consisted of memory CD4+ T cells sorted from blood. The subset was: CD45RA-negative fraction. Source of these receptors: a man between 18 and 35 years old in good health.

This chain connects TRBV5-4 to TRBJ1-3, with D possibly being TRBD1 (6 bases). There are 16 residues in the CDR3. Per the germline V gene, CDR1 is SGHNT and CDR2 is YYREEE (reference sequence). The V end was cut by 0 bases, the J end by 3 bases, with 13 bases between. The CDR3 nucleotides are TGTGCCAGCAGCTTGGGTTCGGGGGCGCGTGGAAACACCATATATTTT. It codes for CASSLGSGARGNTIYF. Using reference TRBV5-4 and TRBJ1-3 for the parts outside the CDR3, the full variable domain is ETGVTQSPTHLIKTRGQQVTLRCSSQSGHNTVSWYQQALGQGPQFIFQYYREEENGRGNFPPRFSGLQFPNYSSELNVNALELDDSALYLCASSLGSGARGNTIYFGEGSWLTVV.

J is TRBJ2-5 and V is TRBV29-1, with TRBD1 matching 8 bases. The DNA matches TRBJ2-7 better at its end, which makes the J call doubtful. The length of the CDR3 is 13 residues. CDR1 and CDR2 from the germline V gene are SQVTM and ANQGSEA. CDR3 residues: CSVEGTGMNEQYF. The CDR3 DNA reads TGCAGCGTTGAAGGGACAGGGATGAACGAGCAGTACTTC.

The genes are TRBV9 and TRBJ2-1, with 10 bases identical to TRBD2. V lost 5 bases and J lost 4; bases outside the gene matches: 12. CDR3 length equals 17 residues. CDR1 and CDR2 from the germline V gene are SGDLS and YYNGEE. In nucleotides, the CDR3 is TGTGCCAGCAGTGCTACGCCGGGACTAGCGACTTACAATGAGCAGTTCTTC. Amino acids: CASSATPGLATYNEQFF.

This clone was counted only a few times. The sample carries other DNA sequences with the same CDR3. The chain employs TRBV5-1 and TRBJ2-2; D gene unclear. CDR1 is SGHRS, CDR2 YFSETQ, per germline. CDR3 length: 13 residues. Trimming removed 0 bases from V and 3 bases from J, with 3 bases in between. CDR3 coding DNA: TGCGCCAGCAGCTTGGATTACACCGGGGAGCTGTTTTTT. Protein sequence: CASSLDYTGELFF. The full variable domain, its missing parts supplied by reference TRBV5-1 and TRBJ2-2, is KAGVTQTPRYLIKTRGQQVTLSCSPISGHRSVSWYQQTPGQGLQFLFEYFSETQRNKGNFPGRFSGRQFSNSRSEMNVSTLELGDSALYLCASSLDYTGELFFGEGSRLTVL.

V and J are TRBV19 and TRBJ1-2; 7 positions match TRBD1. The CDR3 is made up of 15 amino acids. V dropped 1 base and J dropped 7; count of bases not matched to a gene: 9. CDR1 and CDR2 (germline): LNHDA, SQIVND (reference sequence). CDR3 protein: CASSIASGTALGYTF. The CDR3 coding sequence is TGTGCCAGTAGTATAGCCTCCGGGACAGCGCTTGGCTACACCTTC.

The chain recombines TRBV9 with TRBJ2-4, with a possible D match to TRBD2 (5 bases). The CDR3 contains 15 residues. Germline V CDR1 and CDR2: SGDLS, YYNGEE. Between the trimmed V and J ends, which lost 4 bases and 6 bases, there was a span of 17 bases. The CDR3 nucleotides read TGTGCCAGCAGCCCTCTCGGGGATGGGCCAAACATTCAGTACTTC. Amino acids: CASSPLGDGPNIQYF.

This clone was detected only a few times. The chain uses TRBV2 and TRBJ2-2, with 7 positions matching TRBD2. CDR3 size: 15 residues. Germline V gene data show CDR1 as SNHLY and CDR2 as FYNNEI. After removal of 7 bases from V and 0 bases from J, the junction contained 5 bases not matched to a gene. DNA for the CDR3: TGTGCCAGCAACCCCCTAGCGGCGAACACCGGGGAGCTGTTTTTT. Protein product: CASNPLAANTGELFF.

The chain joins TRBV20-1 to TRBJ1-2, with unresolved D. Germline V CDR1 and CDR2: DFQATT, SNEGSKA (reference sequence). This CDR3 has 11 residues. V lost 1 base and J lost 8, with 8 bases in between. The CDR3 DNA reads as TGCAGTGCTAGAGGTTTTAAAGGCTACACCTTC. Translation gives CSARGFKGYTF.

The chain has TRBV25-1 and TRBJ2-5, with 9 nucleotides matching TRBD1. V trimming: 1 base; J trimming: 1 base; junction bases outside the gene matches: 7. Germline V gene sequence: CDR1 MGHDK, CDR2 SYGVNS. The CDR3 has 17 amino acids. The CDR3 here is CASSEFGGTGFQETQYF. In DNA, the CDR3 is TGTGCCAGCAGTGAATTTGGAGGGACAGGGTTCCAAGAGACCCAGTACTTC. The variable domain in full, completed from reference TRBV25-1 and TRBJ2-5, reads EADIYQTPRYLVIGTGKKITLECSQTMGHDKMYWYQQDPGMELHLIHYSYGVNSTEKGDLSSESTVSRIRTEHFPLTLESARPSHTSQYLCASSEFGGTGFQETQYFGPGTRLLVL.

This chain links TRBV11-3 with TRBJ2-3; 7 bases are shared with TRBD2. From germline, CDR1 is SGHNT and CDR2 YENEEA. CDR3 length: 14 amino acids. V was pared by 5 bases and J by 3 bases, with 5 bases of the junction left unmatched. CDR3 protein: CASSPGLETDTQYF. The CDR3 DNA reads as TGTGCCAGCAGCCCCGGACTAGAAACAGATACGCAGTATTTT.

This clone was recorded only once. The CDR3 DNA is TGTGCCAGCAGCTCGGGGGAGAGGATGAACACCGGGGAGCTGTTTTTT. The encoded protein is CASSSGERMNTGELFF. This rearrangement joins TRBV5-6 to TRBJ2-2; D possibly corresponds to TRBD2 (6 bases). CDR3 length: 16 amino acids. Germline CDR1 and CDR2: SGHDT and YYEEEE. V was trimmed by 3 bases and J by 1 base, leaving 13 bases between them.

V is TRBV9 and J is TRBJ2-4; TRBD1 matches at 7 bases. The junction had 2 bases not matched to a gene; V was cut back by 3 bases and J by 2 bases. The CDR3 sequence is 14 residues long. Per the germline V gene, CDR1 is SGDLS and CDR2 is YYNGEE. This CDR3 reads CASSAGQSKNIQYF. In DNA, the CDR3 is TGTGCCAGCAGCGCGGGACAGTCCAAAAACATTCAGTACTTC.

The gene calls are TRBV7-9 and TRBJ1-1; TRBD1 might be the D (5 bases). V lost 7 bases and J lost 1, with 13 bases in between. Germline CDR1 and CDR2: SEHNR and FQNEAQ (reference sequence). The CDR3 is 14 amino acids. The CDR3 protein is CASTPPGGNTEAFF. The CDR3 region has the DNA TGTGCCAGCACACCTCCGGGGGGGAACACTGAAGCTTTCTTT. The whole variable domain, filled in from reference TRBV7-9 and TRBJ1-1, reads DTGVSQNPRHKITKRGQNVTFRCDPISEHNRLYWYRQTLGQGPEFLTYFQNEAQLEKSRLLSDRFSAERPKGSFSTLEIQRTEQGDSAMYLCASTPPGGNTEAFFGQGTRLTVV.

The gene calls are TRBV2 and TRBJ1-5; 10 nucleotides agree with TRBD1. In germline, CDR1 is SNHLY, CDR2 FYNNEI. There are 16 residues in the CDR3. Germline trimming cut 4 bases from V and 7 bases from J; bases unmatched to any gene: 10. For the CDR3, the DNA is TGTGCCAGCAGTGTCTTCACGGGACAGGGGCAACAGCCCCAGCATTTT. It encodes CASSVFTGQGQQPQHF.

There are a few counts of this clone. This chain links TRBV6-5 with TRBJ2-7; TRBD2 aligns across 10 bases. Losses at the gene ends were 4 bases for V and 6 bases for J; bases not matched to a gene: 3. Germline CDR1 and CDR2: MNHEY and SVGAGI. There are 13 residues in the CDR3. CDR3 residues: CASSSAGGLEQYF. CDR3 DNA: TGTGCCAGCAGTTCAGCGGGAGGGCTCGAGCAGTACTTC.